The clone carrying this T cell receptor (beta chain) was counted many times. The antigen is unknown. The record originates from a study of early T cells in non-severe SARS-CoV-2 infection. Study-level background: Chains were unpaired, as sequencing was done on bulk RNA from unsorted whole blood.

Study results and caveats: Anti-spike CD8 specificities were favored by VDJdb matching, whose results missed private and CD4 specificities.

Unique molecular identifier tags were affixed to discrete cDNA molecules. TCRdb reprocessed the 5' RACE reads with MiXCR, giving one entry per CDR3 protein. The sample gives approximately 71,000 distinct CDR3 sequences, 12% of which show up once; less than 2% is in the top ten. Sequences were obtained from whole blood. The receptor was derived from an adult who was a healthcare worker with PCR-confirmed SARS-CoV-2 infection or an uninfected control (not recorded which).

CDR3 region: CAIGRDAGELFF. The CDR3 DNA follows: TGTGCCATCGGGAGGGACGCCGGGGAGCTGTTTTTT. The rearrangement uses TRBV10-3 and TRBJ2-2; the match to TRBD2 covers 7 bases. This CDR3 is built from 12 residues. V trimming: 8 bases; J trimming: 6 bases; junction bases outside the gene matches: 3. Germline CDR1 reads ENHRY; CDR2 reads SYGVKD.